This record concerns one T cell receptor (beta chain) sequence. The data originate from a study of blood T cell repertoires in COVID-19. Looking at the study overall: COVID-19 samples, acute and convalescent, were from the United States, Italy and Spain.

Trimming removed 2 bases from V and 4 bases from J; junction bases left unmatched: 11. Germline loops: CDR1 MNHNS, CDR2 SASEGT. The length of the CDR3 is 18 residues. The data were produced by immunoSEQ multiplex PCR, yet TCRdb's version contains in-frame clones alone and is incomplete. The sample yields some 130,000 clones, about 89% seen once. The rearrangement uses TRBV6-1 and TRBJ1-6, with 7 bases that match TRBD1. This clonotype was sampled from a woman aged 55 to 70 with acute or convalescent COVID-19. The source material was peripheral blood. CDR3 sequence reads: CASSEPAGGGSYNSPLHF. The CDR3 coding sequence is TGTGCCAGCAGTGAACCGGCAGGGGGAGGATCTTATAATTCACCCCTCCACTTT.